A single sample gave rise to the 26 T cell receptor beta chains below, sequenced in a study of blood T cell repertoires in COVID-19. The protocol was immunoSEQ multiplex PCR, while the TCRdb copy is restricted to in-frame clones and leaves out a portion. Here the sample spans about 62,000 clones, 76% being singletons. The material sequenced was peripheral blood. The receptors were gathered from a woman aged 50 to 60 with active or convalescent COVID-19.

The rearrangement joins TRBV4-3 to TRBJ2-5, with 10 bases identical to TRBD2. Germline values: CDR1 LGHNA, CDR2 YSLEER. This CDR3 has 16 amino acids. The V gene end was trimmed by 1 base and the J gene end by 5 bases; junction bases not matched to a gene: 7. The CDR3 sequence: CASSQGSGRAEETQYF. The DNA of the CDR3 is TGCGCCAGCAGCCAAGGGAGCGGGAGGGCCGAGGAGACCCAGTACTTC.

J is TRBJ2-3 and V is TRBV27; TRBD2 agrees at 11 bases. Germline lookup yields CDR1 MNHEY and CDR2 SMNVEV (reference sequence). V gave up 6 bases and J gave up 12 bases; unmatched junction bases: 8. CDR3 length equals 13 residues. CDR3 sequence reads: CASSRNLAGGQYF. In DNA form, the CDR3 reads TGTGCCAGCAGCCGCAATCTAGCGGGAGGCCAGTATTTT.

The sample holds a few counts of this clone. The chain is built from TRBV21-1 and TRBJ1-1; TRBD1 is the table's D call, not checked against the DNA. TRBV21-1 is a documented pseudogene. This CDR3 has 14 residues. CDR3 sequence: CASSEGQGGTEAFF. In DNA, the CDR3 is TGTGCCAGCAGCGAAGGACAGGGGGGCACTGAAGCTTTCTTT.

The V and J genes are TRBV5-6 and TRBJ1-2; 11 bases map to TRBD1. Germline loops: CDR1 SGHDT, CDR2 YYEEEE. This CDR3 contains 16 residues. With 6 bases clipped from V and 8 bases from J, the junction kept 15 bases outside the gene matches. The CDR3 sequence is CASIFLRDRGTKGYTF. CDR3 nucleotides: TGTGCCAGCATCTTCCTCCGGGACAGGGGGACGAAAGGCTACACCTTC.

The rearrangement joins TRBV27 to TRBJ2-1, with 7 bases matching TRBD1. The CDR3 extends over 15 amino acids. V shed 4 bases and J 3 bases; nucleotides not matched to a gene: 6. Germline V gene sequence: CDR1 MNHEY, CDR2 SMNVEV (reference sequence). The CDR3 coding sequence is TGTGCCAGCAGTTCCGGGACAGTGATCTACAATGAGCAGTTCTTC. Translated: CASSSGTVIYNEQFF.

CDR3 loop: CASSLGSGTNEQFF. The CDR3 DNA reads as TGTGCCAGTAGTTTGGGTAGCGGGACGAATGAGCAGTTCTTC. V gene TRBV19 combines with J gene TRBJ2-1; 8 bases align to TRBD2. This CDR3 spans 14 amino acids. Germline trimming cut 5 bases from V and 7 bases from J; bases unmatched to any gene: 7. Germline CDR1 reads LNHDA; CDR2 reads SQIVND (reference sequence).

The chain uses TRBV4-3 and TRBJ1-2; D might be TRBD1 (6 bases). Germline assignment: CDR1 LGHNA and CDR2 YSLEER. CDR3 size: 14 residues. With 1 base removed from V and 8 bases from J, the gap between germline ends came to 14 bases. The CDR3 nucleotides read TGCGCCAGCAGCCAAGGGACAGCCAACGCCGGCTACACCTTC. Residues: CASSQGTANAGYTF.

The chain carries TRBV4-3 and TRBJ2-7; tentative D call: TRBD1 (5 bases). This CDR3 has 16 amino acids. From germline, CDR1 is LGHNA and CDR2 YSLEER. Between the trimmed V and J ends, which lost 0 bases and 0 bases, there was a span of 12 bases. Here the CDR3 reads CASSQDIPGPSYEQYF. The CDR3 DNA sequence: TGCGCCAGCAGCCAAGATATTCCAGGGCCCTCCTACGAGCAGTACTTC.

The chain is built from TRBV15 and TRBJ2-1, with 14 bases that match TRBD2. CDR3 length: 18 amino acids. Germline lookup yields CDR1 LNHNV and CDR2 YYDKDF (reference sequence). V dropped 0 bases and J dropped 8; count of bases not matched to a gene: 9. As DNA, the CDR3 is TGTGCCACCAGCAGAGATCAGGGACTAGCGGGAGCGTGGGATGAGCAGTTCTTC. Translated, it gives CATSRDQGLAGAWDEQFF.

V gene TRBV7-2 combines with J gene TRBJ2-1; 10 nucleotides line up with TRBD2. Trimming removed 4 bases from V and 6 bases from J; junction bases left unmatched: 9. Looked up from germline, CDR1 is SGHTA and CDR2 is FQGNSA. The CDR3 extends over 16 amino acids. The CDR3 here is CASSSRLAGGSNEQFF. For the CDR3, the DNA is TGTGCCAGCAGCTCGAGACTAGCGGGCGGGAGCAATGAGCAGTTCTTC.

The CDR3 loop reads CAISEATSGGGNEQFF. In nucleotides, the CDR3 is TGTGCCATCAGTGAGGCGACTAGCGGGGGTGGCAATGAGCAGTTCTTC. The chain has TRBV10-3 and TRBJ2-1, with TRBD2 matching 12 bases. CDR1 is ENHRY, CDR2 SYGVKD, per germline. The CDR3 covers 16 residues. The ends lost 2 bases at V and 6 bases at J; junction bases unmatched: 5.

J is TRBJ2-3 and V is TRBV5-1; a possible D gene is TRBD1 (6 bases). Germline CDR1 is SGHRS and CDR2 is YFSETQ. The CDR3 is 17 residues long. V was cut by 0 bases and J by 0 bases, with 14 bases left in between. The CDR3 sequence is CASSLDRVRTSTDTQYF. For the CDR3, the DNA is TGCGCCAGCAGCTTGGACAGGGTCCGAACTAGCACAGATACGCAGTATTTT.

The CDR3 DNA follows: TGCGCCAGCAGCCAAGGACTAGCGTACGAGCAGTACTTC. Residues: CASSQGLAYEQYF. This chain links TRBV4-3 with TRBJ2-7, with TRBD2 matching 8 bases. Trimming took 1 base from V and 4 from J; bases not matched to a gene: 0. The CDR3 has 13 amino acids. In germline, CDR1 is LGHNA, CDR2 YSLEER.

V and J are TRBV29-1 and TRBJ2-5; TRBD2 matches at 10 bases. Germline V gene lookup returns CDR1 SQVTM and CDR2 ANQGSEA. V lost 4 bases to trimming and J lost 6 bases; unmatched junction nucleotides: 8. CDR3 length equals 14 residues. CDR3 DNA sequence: TGCAGCGTTGTGGCTAGCGGGAGAGTGAAGACCCAGTACTTC. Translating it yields CSVVASGRVKTQYF.

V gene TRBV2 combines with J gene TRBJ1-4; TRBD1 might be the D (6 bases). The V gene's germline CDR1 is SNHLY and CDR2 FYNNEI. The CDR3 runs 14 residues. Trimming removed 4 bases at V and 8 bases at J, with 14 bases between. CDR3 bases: TGTGCCAGCAGTGCACAGGGTAATGGCGAAAAACTGTTTTTT. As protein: CASSAQGNGEKLFF.

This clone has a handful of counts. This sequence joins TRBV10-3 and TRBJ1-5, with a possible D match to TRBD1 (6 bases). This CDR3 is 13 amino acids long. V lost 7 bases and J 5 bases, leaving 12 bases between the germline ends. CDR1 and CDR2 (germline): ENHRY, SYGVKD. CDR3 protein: CAINQGPDQPQHF. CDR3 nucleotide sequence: TGTGCCATCAATCAGGGGCCGGATCAGCCCCAGCATTTT.

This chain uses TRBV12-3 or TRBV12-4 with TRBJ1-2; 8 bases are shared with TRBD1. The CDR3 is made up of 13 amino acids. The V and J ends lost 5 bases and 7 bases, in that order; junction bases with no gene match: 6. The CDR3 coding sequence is TGTGCCAGCAGTCGACAGGGGATGGGTGGCTACACCTTC. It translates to CASSRQGMGGYTF.

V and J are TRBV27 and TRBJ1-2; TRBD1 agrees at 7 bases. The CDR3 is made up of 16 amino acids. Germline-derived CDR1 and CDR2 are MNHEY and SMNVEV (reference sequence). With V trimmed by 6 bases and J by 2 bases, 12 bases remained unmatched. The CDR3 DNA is TGTGCCAGCAGGCCCTACATAGGAGGGGGCAACTATGGCTACACCTTC. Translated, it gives CASRPYIGGGNYGYTF.

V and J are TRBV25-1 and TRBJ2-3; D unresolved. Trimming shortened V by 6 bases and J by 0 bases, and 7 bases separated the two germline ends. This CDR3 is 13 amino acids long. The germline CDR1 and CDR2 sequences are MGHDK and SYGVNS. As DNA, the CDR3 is TGTGCCAGCAGGTGGGCCAGCACAGATACGCAGTATTTT. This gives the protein CASRWASTDTQYF.

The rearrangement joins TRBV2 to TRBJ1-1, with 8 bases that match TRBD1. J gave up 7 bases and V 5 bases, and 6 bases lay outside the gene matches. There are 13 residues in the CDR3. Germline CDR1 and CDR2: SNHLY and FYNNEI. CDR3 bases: TGTGCCAGCAGTCCAGAAGACAGGGGTGAAGCTTTCTTT. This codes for CASSPEDRGEAFF.

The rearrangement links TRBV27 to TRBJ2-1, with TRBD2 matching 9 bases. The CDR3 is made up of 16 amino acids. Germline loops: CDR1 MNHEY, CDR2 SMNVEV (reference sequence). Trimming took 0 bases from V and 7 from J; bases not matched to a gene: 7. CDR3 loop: CASSLSAGGVWNEQFF. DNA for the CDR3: TGTGCCAGCAGTTTATCGGCGGGAGGGGTGTGGAATGAGCAGTTCTTC.

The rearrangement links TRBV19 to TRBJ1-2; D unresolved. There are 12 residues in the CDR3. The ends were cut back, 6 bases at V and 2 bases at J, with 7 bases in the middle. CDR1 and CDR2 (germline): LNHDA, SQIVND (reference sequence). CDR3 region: CASSTRNYGYTF. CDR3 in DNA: TGTGCCAGTAGCACGAGAAACTATGGCTACACCTTC.

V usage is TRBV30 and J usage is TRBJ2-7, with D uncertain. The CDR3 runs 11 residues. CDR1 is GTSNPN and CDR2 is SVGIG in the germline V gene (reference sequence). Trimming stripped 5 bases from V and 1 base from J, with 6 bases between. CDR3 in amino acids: CAWGPSYEQYF. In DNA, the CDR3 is TGTGCCTGGGGTCCATCCTACGAGCAGTACTTC.

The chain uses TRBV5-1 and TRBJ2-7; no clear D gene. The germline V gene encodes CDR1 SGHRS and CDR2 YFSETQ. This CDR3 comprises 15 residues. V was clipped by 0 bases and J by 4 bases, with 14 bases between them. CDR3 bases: TGCGCCAGCAGCTTGGACCCACTAAGTTCATACGAGCAGTACTTC. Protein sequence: CASSLDPLSSYEQYF.

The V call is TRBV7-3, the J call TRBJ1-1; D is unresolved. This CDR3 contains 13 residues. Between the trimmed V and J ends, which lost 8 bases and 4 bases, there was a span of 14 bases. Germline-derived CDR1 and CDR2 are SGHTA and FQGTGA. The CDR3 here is CASRSGSGTEAFF. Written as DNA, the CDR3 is TGTGCCAGCCGATCGGGGTCGGGCACTGAAGCTTTCTTT. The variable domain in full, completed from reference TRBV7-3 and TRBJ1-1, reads GAGVSQTPSNKVTEKGKYVELRCDPISGHTALYWYRQSLGQGPEFLIYFQGTGAADDSGLPNDRFFAVRPEGSVSTLKIQRTERGDSAVYLCASRSGSGTEAFFGQGTRLTVV.

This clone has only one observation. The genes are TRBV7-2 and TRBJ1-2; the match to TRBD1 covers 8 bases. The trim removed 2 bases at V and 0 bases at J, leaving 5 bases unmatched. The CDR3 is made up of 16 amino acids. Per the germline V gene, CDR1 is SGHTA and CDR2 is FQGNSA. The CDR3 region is CASSLRTGKANYGYTF. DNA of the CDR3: TGTGCCAGCAGCTTACGGACAGGGAAGGCTAACTATGGCTACACCTTC.